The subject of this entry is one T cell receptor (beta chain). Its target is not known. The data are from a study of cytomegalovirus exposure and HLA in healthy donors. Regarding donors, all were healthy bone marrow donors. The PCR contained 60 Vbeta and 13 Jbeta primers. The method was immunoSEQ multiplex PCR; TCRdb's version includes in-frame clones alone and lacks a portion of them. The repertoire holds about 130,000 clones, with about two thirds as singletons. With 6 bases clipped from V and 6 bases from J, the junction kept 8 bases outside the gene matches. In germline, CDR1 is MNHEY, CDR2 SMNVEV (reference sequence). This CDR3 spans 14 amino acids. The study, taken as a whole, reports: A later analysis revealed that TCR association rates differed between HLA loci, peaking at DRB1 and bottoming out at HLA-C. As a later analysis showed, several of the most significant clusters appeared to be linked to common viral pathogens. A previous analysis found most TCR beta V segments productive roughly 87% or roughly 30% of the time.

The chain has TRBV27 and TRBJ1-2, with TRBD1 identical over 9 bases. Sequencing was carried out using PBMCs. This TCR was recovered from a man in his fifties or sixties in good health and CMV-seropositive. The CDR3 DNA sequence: TGTGCCAGCAGCCAACCGGGACAGGGAAATGGCTACACCTTC. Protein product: CASSQPGQGNGYTF.